A selection of T cell receptor beta chains follows, all from one sample in a study of shared clonotypes between healthy human individuals. The data were produced by immunoSEQ multiplex PCR, yet TCRdb's version contains in-frame clones alone and is incomplete. The sample includes approximately 2,200,000 clones, 85% to 95% of them seen just once. Material for sequencing was naive CD8+ T cells from PBMCs. These receptors were taken from a man aged 18 to 29 in good health. Some clones in this sample may be carry-over from other donors' samples. Both conserved end residues are part of each CDR3.

v_call	j_call	cdr3_aa
TRBV9	TRBJ2-3	CASSVAGAGGRTDTQYF
TRBV27	TRBJ2-7	CASSLIPGAYEQYF
TRBV11-3	TRBJ2-2	CASSLTANTGELFF
TRBV30	TRBJ2-7	CAWSVEPSYEQYF
TRBV30	TRBJ1-1	CLGGPEAFF
TRBV6-1	TRBJ1-2	CASSEVIAGPPPNSF
TRBV19	TRBJ2-7	CASSAGRGSYEQYF
TRBV19	TRBJ2-2	CASIGPGELFF
TRBV27	TRBJ2-2	CASKLKGPSNTGELFF
TRBV19	TRBJ2-2	CASSISTGILTGELFF
TRBV7-9	TRBJ2-7	CASSSWPPLAGVYEQYF
TRBV12-5	TRBJ1-1	CASGRYENTEAFF
TRBV27	TRBJ1-1	CASSSISSTAGKNGAFF
TRBV6-1	TRBJ2-1	CASSNDLAGRNEQFF
TRBV5-1	TRBJ1-5	CASSVGSDSNQPQHF
TRBV28	TRBJ1-4	CASIGPFNEKLFF
TRBV18	TRBJ2-4	CASSRKSIQAKNIQYF
TRBV27	TRBJ2-5	CASSPPSVAGGPRETQYF
TRBV28	TRBJ1-4	CASGGGQDEKLFF
TRBV27	TRBJ2-1	CASNIFRTSGSAYNEQFF
TRBV6-6	TRBJ2-7	CASSYLRLADSYEQYF
TRBV2	TRBJ2-7	CASRLADLTYEQYF
TRBV29-1	TRBJ1-1	CSVYRGQAFF
TRBV19	TRBJ1-1	CASSTYGGMNTEAFF
TRBV5-1	TRBJ1-1	CASSSLFPGQPGEAFF
TRBV19	TRBJ1-1	CASTTTSSLWGTEAFF
TRBV19	TRBJ2-7	CASTGTTSYEQYF
TRBV7-9	TRBJ1-2	CASSSGQGARDYTF
TRBV29-1	TRBJ1-1	CSVEDPGTGNTEAFF
TRBV2	TRBJ1-5	CASSESRGGNQPQHF
TRBV5-4	TRBJ1-1	CASSFGREYMNTEAFF
TRBV18	TRBJ2-7	CASSAWPRTQYEQYF
TRBV4-1	TRBJ2-1	CASSQGNVGSYNEQFF
TRBV7-9	TRBJ2-7	CASRAGLNYEQYF
TRBV15	TRBJ2-1	CATSPLARSSNEQFF
TRBV27	TRBJ1-1	CASSPRGTEAFF
TRBV28	TRBJ2-4	CASSPGTSETKNIQYF
TRBV7-2	TRBJ2-3	CASGRGGSTDTQYF
TRBV6-1	TRBJ1-2	CATSDLGREDGYTF
TRBV5-1	TRBJ1-1	CASSPRGTTGGGGSEAFF
TRBV27	TRBJ2-7	CASSLSGSSNEQYF
TRBV28	TRBJ2-7	CASSSLRTQLIYEQYF
TRBV6-5	TRBJ2-2	CASSSAFANTGELFF
TRBV6-5	TRBJ2-7	CASRVIAGVSDEQYF
TRBV6-6	TRBJ2-5	CASSTGSRETQYF
TRBV27	TRBJ2-3	CASSLSAGHPTDTQYF
TRBV30	TRBJ1-1	CAWILDRGMNTEAFF
TRBV7-3	TRBJ1-2	CASSPRDRGLAYGYTF